The clone carrying this T cell receptor (beta chain) turned up a few times. CDR1 and CDR2 from the germline V gene are KGHSH and LQKENI. This CDR3 region has 15 residues. The J segment lost 2 bases and the V segment lost 3 bases, leaving 4 bases of the junction unmatched. The data belong to a study of response to subunit inactivated influenza vaccine. TCRdb reanalysed the RT-PCR reads using MiXCR and keeps one entry per CDR3 protein. The repertoire holds fewer than 800,000 distinct CDR3 sequences, with 15% to 17% as singletons. The specimen was PBMCs from blood, collected 11 to 12 days after vaccination. The chain links TRBV18 to TRBJ2-1, with 7 bases lining up with TRBD1. This sequence originates from a man aged 50-60 years who received an inactivated influenza vaccine. The CDR3 loop reads CASSPQGETYNEQFF. The CDR3 nucleotides are TGTGCCAGCTCACCCCAGGGGGAAACCTACAATGAGCAGTTCTTC.